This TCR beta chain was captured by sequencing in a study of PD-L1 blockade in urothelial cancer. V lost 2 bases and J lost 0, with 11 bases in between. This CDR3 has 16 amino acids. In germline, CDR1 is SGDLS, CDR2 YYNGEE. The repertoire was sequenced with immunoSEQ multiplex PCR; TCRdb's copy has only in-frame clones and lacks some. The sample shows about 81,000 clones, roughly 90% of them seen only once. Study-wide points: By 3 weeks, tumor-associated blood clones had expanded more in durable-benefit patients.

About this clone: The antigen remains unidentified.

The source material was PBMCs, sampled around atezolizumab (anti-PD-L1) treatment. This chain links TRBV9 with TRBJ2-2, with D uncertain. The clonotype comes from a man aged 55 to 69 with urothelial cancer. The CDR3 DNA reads TGTGCCAGCAGCGTCAGATCTAGTGCGAACACCGGGGAGCTGTTTTTT. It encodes CASSVRSSANTGELFF.